This T cell receptor (beta chain) was documented in a study of blood T cell repertoires in COVID-19. Germline V gene sequence: CDR1 SGHDT, CDR2 YYEEEE. This CDR3 has 16 amino acids. Worth noting for this clone: At one end, the junction sequence differs from germline, possibly due to a read error.

How the authors handled the data: Reference gene primers were amplified, and this amplification served to estimate nucleated cell counts. Some clones are missing from TCRdb's copy, which holds only in-frame ones; the method was immunoSEQ multiplex PCR. D and trimming come from the DNA, and the V and J calls and clone size come from that table. Here the sample spans approximately 78,000 clones, about 89% being singletons. What was sequenced was peripheral blood. The genes are TRBV5-6 and TRBJ2-2; the match to TRBD2 covers 7 bases. The source of this sequence is a man aged 45-60 years with COVID-19, enrolled during active disease. The CDR3 sequence is CASRLGSGGSTGELFF. CDR3 DNA: TGTGCCAGCCGCTTAGGGTCCGGGGGGAGCACCGGGGAGCTGTTTTTT.